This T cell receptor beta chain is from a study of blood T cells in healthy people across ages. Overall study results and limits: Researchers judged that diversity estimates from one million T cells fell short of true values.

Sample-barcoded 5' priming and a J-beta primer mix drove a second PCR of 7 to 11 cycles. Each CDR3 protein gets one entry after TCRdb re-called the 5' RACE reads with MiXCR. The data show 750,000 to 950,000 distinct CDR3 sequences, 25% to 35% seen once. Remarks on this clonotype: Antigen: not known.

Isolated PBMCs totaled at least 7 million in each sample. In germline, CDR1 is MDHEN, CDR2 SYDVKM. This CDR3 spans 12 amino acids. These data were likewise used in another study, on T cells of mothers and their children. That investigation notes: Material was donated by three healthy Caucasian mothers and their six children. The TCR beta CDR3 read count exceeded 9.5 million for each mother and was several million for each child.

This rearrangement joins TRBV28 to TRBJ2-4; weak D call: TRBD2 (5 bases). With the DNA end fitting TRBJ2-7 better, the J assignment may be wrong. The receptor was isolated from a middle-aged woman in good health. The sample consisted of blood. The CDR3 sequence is CASIGRAYEQYF. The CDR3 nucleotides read TGTGCCAGCATAGGGAGAGCTTACGAGCAGTACTTC.